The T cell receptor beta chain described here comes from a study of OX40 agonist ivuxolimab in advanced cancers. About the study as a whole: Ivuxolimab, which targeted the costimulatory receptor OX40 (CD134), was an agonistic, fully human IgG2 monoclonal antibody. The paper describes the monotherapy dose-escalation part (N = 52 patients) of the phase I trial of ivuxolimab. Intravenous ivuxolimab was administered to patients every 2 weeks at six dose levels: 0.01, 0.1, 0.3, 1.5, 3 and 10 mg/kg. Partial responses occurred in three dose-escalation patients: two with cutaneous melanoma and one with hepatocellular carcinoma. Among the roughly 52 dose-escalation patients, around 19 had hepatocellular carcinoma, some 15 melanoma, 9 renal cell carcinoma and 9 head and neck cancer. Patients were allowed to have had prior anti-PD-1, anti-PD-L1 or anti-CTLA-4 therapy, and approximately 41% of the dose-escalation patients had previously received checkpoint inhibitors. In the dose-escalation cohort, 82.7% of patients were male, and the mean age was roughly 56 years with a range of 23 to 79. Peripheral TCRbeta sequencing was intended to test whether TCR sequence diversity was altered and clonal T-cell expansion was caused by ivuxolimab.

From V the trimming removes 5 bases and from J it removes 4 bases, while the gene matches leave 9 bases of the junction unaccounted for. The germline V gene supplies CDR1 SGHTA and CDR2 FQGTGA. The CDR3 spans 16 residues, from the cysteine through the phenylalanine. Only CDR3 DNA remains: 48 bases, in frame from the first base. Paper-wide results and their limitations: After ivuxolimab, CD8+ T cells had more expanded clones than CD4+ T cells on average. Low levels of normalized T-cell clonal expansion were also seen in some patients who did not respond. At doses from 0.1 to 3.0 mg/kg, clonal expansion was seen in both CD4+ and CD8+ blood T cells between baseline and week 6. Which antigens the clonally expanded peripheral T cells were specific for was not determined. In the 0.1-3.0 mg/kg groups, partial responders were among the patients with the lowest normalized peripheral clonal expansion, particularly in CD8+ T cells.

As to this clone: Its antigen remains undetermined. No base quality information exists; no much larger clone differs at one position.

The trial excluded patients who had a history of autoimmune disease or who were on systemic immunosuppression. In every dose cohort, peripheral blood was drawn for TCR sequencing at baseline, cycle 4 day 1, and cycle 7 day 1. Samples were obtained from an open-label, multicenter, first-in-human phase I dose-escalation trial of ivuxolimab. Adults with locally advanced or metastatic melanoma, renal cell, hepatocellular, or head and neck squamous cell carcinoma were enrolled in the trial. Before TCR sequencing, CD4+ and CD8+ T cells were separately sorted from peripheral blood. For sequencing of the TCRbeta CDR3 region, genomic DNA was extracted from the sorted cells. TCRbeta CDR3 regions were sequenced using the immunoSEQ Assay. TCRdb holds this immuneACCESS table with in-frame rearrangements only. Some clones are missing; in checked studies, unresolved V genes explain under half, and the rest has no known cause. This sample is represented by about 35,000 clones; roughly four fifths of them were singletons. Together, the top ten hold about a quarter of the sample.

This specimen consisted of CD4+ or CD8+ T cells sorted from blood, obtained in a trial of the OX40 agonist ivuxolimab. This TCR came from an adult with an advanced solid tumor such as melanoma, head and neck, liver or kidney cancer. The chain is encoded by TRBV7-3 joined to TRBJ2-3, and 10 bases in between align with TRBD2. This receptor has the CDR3 CASSRGVAGGSDTQYF. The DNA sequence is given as TGTGCCAGCAGCCGTGGGGTAGCGGGAGGTTCAGATACGCAGTATTTT. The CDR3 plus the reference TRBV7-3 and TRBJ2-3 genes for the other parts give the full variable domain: GAGVSQTPSNKVTEKGKYVELRCDPISGHTALYWYRQSLGQGPEFLIYFQGTGAADDSGLPNDRFFAVRPEGSVSTLKIQRTERGDSAVYLCASSRGVAGGSDTQYFGPGTRLTVL.